The rows below give T cell receptor beta chains drawn from one sample of a study of cytomegalovirus exposure and HLA in healthy donors. This table comes from immunoSEQ multiplex PCR, and its TCRdb copy is limited to in-frame clones, with some not included. Here the sample spans a few hundred thousand clones, roughly 91% being singletons. The sample was PBMCs. The source of these receptors is a girl aged 2 to 10 in good health and CMV-seronegative. The conserved cysteine and the conserved F or W are not part of the CDR3 here.

cdr3_aa,j_call,v_call
ASSAGQGSPLH,TRBJ1-6,TRBV6-1
SSSSSGTGDPSYEQY,TRBJ2-7,TRBV7-9
ASSLGPTGGGTIY,TRBJ1-3,TRBV5-1
ASSLDGGGTSGYT,TRBJ1-2,TRBV4-1
ASSSGSSYNEQF,TRBJ2-1,TRBV10-1
ASRQGPEQF,TRBJ2-1,TRBV6-5
ASSLNGPGVNEKLF,TRBJ1-4,TRBV5-8
ASVSMAGKTSGNTIY,TRBJ1-3,TRBV12-5
SVEVPGLAYNEQF,TRBJ2-1,TRBV29-1
ASSTRGQVNAEAF,TRBJ1-1,TRBV6-6
ASSRTPYEQY,TRBJ2-7,TRBV5-8
ASSPPGQGPTADTYEQY,TRBJ2-7,TRBV18
ATTSGPQETQY,TRBJ2-5,TRBV10-3
ASSSREGPETQY,TRBJ2-5,TRBV5-6
ASSVSANTGELF,TRBJ2-2,TRBV6-5
ASSVAGANEQF,TRBJ2-1,TRBV6-5
ASSPGQGGDTQY,TRBJ2-3,TRBV7-8
ASSDQGGKNIQY,TRBJ2-4,TRBV2
ASTYRAGGTGELF,TRBJ2-2,TRBV5-4
ASSQRTSGGTYNEQF,TRBJ2-1,TRBV28
ASSRTGASNEKLF,TRBJ1-4,TRBV11-2
ASSSDRDEYNEQF,TRBJ2-1,TRBV6-6
ASSLLGRGVPYGYT,TRBJ1-2,TRBV27
ASSEDSHSGANVLT,TRBJ2-6,TRBV25-1
ASSEAPTGSTEAF,TRBJ1-1,TRBV2
ASSVGTGVRDTGELF,TRBJ2-2,TRBV19
SDQQGTDTQY,TRBJ2-3,TRBV29-1
ASSSWSASLLNQATPNYNEQF,TRBJ2-1,TRBV7-1
ASRGSVNEQF,TRBJ2-1,TRBV2
ASSVDHREAGGLYNEQF,TRBJ2-1,TRBV9
ASSLAGGPQY,TRBJ2-3,TRBV7-7
AWSGVGHAESTEAF,TRBJ1-1,TRBV30
ASSIGGAAYNEQF,TRBJ2-1,TRBV19
ASSWTGNTEAF,TRBJ1-1,TRBV11-2
ASSLGGDYEQY,TRBJ2-7,TRBV5-6
AWTPGLGGYGYT,TRBJ1-2,TRBV30
ASSPRQGNSYEQY,TRBJ2-7,TRBV7-8
ASSPKSGLIAQY,TRBJ2-3,TRBV7-2
ASSTTQGAQGKQY,TRBJ2-5,TRBV5-6
ATRPPAAGHNEQF,TRBJ2-1,TRBV27
ASSYSTAGNQPQH,TRBJ1-5,TRBV6-5
ASSSGLAVSTDTQY,TRBJ2-3,TRBV11-2
ASRGGVEQY,TRBJ2-7,TRBV28
ASSIVQTNEQF,TRBJ2-1,TRBV19
ASKKQETGELF,TRBJ2-2,TRBV2